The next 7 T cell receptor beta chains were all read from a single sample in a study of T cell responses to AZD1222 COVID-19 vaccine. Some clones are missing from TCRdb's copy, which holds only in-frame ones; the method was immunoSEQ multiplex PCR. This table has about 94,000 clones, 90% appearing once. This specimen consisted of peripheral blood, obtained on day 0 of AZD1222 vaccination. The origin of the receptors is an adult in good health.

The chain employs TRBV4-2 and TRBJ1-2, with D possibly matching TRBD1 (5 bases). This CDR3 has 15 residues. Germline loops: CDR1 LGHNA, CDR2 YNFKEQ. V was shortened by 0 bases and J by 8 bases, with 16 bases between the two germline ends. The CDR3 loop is CASSQDLGQGLGYTF. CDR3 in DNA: TGTGCCAGCAGCCAAGATCTAGGGCAGGGCTTGGGCTACACCTTC.

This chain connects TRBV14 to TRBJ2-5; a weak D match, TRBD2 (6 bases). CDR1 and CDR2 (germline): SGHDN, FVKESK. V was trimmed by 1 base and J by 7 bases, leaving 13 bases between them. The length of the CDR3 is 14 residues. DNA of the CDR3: TGTGCCAGCAGCCAAGGATCCCTGGGAGGGACCCAGTACTTC. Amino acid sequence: CASSQGSLGGTQYF. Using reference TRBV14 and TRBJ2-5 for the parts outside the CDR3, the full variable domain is EAGVTQFPSHSVIEKGQTVTLRCDPISGHDNLYWYRRVMGKEIKFLLHFVKESKQDESGMPNNRFLAERTGGTYSTLKVQPAELEDSGVYFCASSQGSLGGTQYFGPGTRLLVL.

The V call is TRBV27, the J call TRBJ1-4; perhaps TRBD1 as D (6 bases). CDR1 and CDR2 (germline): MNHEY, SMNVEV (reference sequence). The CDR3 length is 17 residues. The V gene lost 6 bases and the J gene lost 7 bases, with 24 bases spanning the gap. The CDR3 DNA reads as TGTGCCAGCAGCCTCACGCCGGGGGGGCGACCGGTTGAAAAACTGTTTTTT. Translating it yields CASSLTPGGRPVEKLFF.

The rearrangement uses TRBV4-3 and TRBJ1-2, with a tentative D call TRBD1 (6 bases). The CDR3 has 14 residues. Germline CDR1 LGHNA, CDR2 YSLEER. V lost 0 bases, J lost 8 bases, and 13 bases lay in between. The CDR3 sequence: CASSQDRGAWGYTF. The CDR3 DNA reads TGCGCCAGCAGCCAAGATCGGGGGGCGTGGGGCTACACCTTC.

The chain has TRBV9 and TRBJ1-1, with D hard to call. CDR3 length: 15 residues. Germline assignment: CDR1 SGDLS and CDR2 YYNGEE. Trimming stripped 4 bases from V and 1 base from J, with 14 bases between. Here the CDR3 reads CASSPHPETNTEAFF. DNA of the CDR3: TGTGCCAGCAGCCCACACCCCGAAACGAACACTGAAGCTTTCTTT.

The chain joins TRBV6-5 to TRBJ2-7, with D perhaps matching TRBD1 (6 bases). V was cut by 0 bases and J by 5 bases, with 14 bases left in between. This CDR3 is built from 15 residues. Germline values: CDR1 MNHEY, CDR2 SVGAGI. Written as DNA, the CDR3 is TGTGCCAGCAGTTACTCGTTGTGGACAGCCCACGAGCAGTACTTC. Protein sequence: CASSYSLWTAHEQYF.

CDR3 residues: CASSSLPGQGIETQYF. The CDR3, as DNA: TGTGCCAGCAGTTCCTTGCCGGGACAGGGGATCGAGACCCAGTACTTC. This chain joins TRBV27 and TRBJ2-5, with TRBD1 identical over 10 bases. The V and J ends lost 4 bases and 5 bases, in that order; junction bases with no gene match: 10. This CDR3 is built from 16 residues. Germline V gene data show CDR1 as MNHEY and CDR2 as SMNVEV (reference sequence).